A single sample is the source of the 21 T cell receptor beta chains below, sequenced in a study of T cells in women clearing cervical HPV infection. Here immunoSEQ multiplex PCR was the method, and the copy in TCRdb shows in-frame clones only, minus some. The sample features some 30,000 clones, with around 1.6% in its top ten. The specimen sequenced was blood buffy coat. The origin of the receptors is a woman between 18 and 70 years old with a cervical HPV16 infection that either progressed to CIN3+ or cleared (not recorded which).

The CDR3 sequence: CSASRRADEKLFF. The DNA read from the CDR3 is TGCAGTGCTAGCCGCAGGGCAGACGAAAAG. The chain recombines TRBV20-1 with TRBJ2-2, with TRBD1 as a possible D gene (5 bases). The CDR3 extends 3 residues past the end of the read, so its final part is completed from the germline J gene. From germline, CDR1 is DFQATT and CDR2 SNEGSKA (reference sequence). This CDR3 comprises 13 residues.

The CDR3 DNA, read in part, is TGTGCCAGCAGTGGCGGGACATACTATGGC. It codes for CASSGGTYYG. The full CDR3 is CASSGGTYYGYTF. The gene calls are TRBV2 and TRBJ1-2; a weak D match, TRBD1 (6 bases). The sequence runs out 3 residues before the end of the CDR3; the remainder is reconstructed from the germline J gene. The CDR3 is 13 amino acids. Per the germline V gene, CDR1 is SNHLY and CDR2 is FYNNEI. Trimming removed 4 bases from V and 3 bases from J, with 9 bases in between.

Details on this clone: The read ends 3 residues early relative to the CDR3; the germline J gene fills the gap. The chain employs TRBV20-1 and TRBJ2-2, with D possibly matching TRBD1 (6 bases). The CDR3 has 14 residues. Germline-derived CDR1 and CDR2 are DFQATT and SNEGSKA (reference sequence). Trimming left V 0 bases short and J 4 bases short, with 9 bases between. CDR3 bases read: TGCAGTGCTAGAGATGGGGGCCCCACCGGGGAG. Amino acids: CSARDGGPTGE. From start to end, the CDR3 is CSARDGGPTGELFF.

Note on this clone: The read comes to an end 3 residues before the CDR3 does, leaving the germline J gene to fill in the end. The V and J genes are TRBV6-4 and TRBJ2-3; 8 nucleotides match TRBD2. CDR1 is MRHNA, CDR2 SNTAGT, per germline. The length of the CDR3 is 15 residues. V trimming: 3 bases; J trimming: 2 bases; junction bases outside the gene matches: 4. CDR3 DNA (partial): TGTGCCAGCAGTGAAGGACTAGCCTCCACAGATACG. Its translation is CASSEGLASTDT. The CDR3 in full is CASSEGLASTDTQYF.

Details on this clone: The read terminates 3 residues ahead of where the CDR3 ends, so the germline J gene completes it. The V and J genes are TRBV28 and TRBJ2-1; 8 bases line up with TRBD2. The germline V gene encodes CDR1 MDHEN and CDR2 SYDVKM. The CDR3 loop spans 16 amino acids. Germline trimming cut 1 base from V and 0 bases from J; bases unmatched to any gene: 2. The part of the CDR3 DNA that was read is TGTGCCAGCAGTTTATTGGCGGGGGGCTCCTACAATGAG. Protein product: CASSLLAGGSYNE. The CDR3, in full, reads CASSLLAGGSYNEQFF.

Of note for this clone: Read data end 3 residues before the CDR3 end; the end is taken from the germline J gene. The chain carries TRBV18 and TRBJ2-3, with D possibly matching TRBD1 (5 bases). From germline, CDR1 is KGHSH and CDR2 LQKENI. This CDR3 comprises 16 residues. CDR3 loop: CASSPRTLGTDQPQYF. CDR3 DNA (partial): TGTGCCAGCTCACCTCGGACACTCGGTACCGATCAGCCG.

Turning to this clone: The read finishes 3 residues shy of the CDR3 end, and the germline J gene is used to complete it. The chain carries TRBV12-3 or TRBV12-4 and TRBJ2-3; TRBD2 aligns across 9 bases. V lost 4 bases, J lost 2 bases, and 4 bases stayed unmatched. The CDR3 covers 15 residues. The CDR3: CASSSSGGNTDTQYF. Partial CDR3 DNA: TGTGCCAGCAGTTCAAGCGGGGGGAACACAGATACG.

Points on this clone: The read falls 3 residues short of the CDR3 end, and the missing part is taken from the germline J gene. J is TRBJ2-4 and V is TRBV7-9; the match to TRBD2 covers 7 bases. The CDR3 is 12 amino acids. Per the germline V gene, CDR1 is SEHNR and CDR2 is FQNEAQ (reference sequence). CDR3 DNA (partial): TGTGCCAGCAGCTGGGGGGGAAGGGGT. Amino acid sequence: CASSWGGRG. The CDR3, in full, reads CASSWGGRGQYF.

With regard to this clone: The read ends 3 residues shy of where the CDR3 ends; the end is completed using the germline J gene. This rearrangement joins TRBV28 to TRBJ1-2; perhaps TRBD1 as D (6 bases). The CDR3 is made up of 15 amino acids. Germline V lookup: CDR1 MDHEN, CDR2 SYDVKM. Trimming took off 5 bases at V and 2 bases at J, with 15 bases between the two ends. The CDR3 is CASSRPGEGNYGYTF. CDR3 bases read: TGTGCCAGCAGTCGACCAGGGGAGGGGAACTATGGC.

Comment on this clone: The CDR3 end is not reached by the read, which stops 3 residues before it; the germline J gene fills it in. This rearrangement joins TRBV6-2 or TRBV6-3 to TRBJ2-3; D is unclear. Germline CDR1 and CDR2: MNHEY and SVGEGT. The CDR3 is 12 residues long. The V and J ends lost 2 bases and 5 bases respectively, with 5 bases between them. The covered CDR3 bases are TGTGCCAGCAGTTACCGAGGAGATACG. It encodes CASSYRGDT. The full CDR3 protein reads CASSYRGDTQYF.

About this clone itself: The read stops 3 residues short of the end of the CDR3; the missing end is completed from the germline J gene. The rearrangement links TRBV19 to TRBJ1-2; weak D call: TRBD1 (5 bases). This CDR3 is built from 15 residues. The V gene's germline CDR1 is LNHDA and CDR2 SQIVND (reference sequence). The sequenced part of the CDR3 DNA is TGTGCCAGTACTGAAACCGGGACTAGCACAGATACC. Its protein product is CASTETGTSTDT. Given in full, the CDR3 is CASTETGTSTDTYTF.

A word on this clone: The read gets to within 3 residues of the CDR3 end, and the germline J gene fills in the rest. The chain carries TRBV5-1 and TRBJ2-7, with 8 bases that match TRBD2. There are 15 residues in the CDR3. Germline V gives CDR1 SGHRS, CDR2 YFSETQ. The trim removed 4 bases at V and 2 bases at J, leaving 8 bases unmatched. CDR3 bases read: TGCGCCAGCAGCCCACTAGCGGAGCCGACCTACGAG. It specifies CASSPLAEPTYE. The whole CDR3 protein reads CASSPLAEPTYEQYF.

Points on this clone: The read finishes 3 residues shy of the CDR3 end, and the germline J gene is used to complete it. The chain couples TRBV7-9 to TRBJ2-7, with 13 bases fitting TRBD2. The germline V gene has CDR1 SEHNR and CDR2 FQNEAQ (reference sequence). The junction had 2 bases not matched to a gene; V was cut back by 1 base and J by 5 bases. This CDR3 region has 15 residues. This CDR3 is CASSLVGLAGDEQYF. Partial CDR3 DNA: TGTGCCAGCAGCTTAGTTGGACTAGCGGGAGACGAG.

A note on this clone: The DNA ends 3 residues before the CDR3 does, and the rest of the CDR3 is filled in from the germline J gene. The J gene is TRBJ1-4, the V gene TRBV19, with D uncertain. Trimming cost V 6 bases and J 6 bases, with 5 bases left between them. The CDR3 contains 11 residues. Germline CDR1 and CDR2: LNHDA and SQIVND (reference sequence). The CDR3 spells CASRSYEKLFF. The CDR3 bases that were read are TGTGCCAGTAGGTCTTATGAAAAA.

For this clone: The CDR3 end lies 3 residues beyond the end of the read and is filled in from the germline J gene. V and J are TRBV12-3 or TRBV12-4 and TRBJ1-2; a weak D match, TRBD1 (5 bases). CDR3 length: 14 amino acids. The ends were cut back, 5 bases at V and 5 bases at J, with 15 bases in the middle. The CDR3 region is CASSLPQTAYGYTF. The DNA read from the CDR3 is TGTGCCAGCAGTCTTCCCCAGACAGCATATGGC.

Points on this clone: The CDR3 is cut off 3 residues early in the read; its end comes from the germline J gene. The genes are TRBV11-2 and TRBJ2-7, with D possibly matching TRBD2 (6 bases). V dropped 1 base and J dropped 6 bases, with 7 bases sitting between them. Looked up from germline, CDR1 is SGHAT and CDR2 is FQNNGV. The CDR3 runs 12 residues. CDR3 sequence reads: CASSLGRAEQYF. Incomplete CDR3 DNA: TGTGCCAGCAGCTTAGGGAGGGCCGAG.

The sequenced part of the CDR3 DNA is TGCGCCAGCAGCCCCTTTACAGATACG. It is translated as CASSPFTDT. The whole CDR3 sequence is CASSPFTDTQYF. The chain joins TRBV4-1 to TRBJ2-3, with D unresolved. The read ends 3 residues before the CDR3 terminus; that terminus is restored from the germline J gene. Germline CDR1 MGHRA, CDR2 YSYEKL. V was pared by 4 bases and J by 3 bases, with 5 bases between. The length of the CDR3 is 12 residues.

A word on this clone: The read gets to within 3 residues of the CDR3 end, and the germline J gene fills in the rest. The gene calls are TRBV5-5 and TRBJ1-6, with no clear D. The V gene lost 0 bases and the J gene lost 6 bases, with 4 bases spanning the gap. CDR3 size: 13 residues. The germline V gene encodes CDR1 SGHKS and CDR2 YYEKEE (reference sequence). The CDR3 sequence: CASSLAVNSPLHF. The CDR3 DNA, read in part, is TGTGCCAGCAGCTTGGCCGTTAATTCACCC.

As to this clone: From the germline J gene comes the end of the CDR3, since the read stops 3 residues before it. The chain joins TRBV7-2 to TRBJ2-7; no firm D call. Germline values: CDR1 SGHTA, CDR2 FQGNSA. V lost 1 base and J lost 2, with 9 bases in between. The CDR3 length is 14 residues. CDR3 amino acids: CASSLGLAPYEQYF. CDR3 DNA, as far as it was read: TGTGCCAGCAGCTTAGGACTTGCCCCCTACGAG.

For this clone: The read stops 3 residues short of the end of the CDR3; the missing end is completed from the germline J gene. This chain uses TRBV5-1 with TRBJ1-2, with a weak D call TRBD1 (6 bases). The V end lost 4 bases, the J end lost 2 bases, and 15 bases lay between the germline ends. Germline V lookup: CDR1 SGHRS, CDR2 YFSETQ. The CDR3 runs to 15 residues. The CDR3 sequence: CASSAQGMGNYGYTF. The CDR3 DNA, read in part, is TGCGCCAGCAGCGCGCAGGGGATGGGGAACTATGGC. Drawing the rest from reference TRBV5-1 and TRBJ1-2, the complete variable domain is KAGVTQTPRYLIKTRGQQVTLSCSPISGHRSVSWYQQTPGQGLQFLFEYFSETQRNKGNFPGRFSGRQFSNSRSEMNVSTLELGDSALYLCASSAQGMGNYGYTFGSGTRLTVV.

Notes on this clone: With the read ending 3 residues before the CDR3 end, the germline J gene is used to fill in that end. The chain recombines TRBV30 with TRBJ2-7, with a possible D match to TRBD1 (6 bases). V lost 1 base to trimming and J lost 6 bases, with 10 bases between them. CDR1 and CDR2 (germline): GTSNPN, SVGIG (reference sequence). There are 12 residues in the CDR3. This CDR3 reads CAWSGGHREQYF. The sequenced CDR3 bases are TGTGCCTGGAGTGGGGGGCATCGCGAG.